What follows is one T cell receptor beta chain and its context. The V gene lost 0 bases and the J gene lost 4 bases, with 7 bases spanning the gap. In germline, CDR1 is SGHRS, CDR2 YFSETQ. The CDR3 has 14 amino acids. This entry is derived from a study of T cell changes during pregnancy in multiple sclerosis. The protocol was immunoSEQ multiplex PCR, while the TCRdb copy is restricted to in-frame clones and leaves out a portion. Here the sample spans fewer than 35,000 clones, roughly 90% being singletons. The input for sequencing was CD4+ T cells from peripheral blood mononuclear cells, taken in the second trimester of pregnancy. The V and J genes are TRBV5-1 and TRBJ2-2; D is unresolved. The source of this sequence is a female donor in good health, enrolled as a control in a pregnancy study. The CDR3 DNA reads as TGCGCCAGCAGCTTGGGCCAGTCCACCGGGGAGCTGTTTTTT. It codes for CASSLGQSTGELFF.